This record concerns one T cell receptor (beta chain) sequence. Its antigen remains unidentified. Sequence at one end of the junction differs from germline and may be a read error. The sample carries other DNA sequences with the same CDR3. The data originate from a study of cytomegalovirus exposure and HLA in healthy donors. Points from the study as a whole: Reported findings show TCR beta sequences accurately forecast HLA-A and HLA-B alleles in most subjects. Links to common viral pathogens appeared, in a later analysis, for several of the most significant clusters.

PCR used 60 Vbeta primers and 13 Jbeta primers. Original analysis: Roughly 11 million shared chains were among the approximately 87 million unique TCR beta chains that a later analysis counted. The table came from immunoSEQ multiplex PCR; TCRdb's copy has only in-frame clones and leaves some out. That table supplies the V and J calls and clone size; D and trimming were determined from the DNA. The data contain more than 100,000 clones, over 60% of them singletons. Sequencing input: PBMCs. The TCR originated in a man aged 18 to 35 in good health and CMV-seronegative.

CDR3 bases: TGTGCTAGCAGTGGCTTCGGGGGAGGGAGCTCCTACGAGCAGTACTTC. Encoded protein: CASSGFGGGSSYEQYF. The gene calls are TRBV28 and TRBJ2-7; 7 bases are shared with TRBD2. The germline V gene has CDR1 MDHEN and CDR2 SYDVKM. The CDR3 is 16 amino acids.